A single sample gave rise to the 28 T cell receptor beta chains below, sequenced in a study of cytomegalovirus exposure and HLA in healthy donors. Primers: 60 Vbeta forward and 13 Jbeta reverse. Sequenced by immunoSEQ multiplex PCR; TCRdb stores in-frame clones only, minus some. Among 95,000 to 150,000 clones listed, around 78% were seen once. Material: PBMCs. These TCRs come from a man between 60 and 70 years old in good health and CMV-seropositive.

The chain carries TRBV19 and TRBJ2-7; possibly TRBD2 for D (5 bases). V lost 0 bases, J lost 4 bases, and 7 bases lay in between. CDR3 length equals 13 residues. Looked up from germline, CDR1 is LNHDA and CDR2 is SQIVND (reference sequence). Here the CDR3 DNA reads TGTGCCAGTAGTATAGATCGGGATTACGAGCAGTACTTC. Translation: CASSIDRDYEQYF.

CDR3 nucleotides: TGCGCCAGCAGCTCCCCGGGACAGGGTAATGAAAAACTGTTTTTT. Protein product: CASSSPGQGNEKLFF. This chain links TRBV5-1 with TRBJ1-4; 9 bases are a match to TRBD1. CDR3 length equals 15 residues. V shed 3 bases and J 4 bases; nucleotides not matched to a gene: 4. Germline lookup yields CDR1 SGHRS and CDR2 YFSETQ.

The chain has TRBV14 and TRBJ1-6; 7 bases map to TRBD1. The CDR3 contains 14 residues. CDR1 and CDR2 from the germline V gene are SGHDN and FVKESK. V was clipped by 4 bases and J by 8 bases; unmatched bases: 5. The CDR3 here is CASSLTGRDSPLHF. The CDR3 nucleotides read TGTGCCAGCAGCCTGACAGGGCGGGATTCACCCCTCCACTTT.

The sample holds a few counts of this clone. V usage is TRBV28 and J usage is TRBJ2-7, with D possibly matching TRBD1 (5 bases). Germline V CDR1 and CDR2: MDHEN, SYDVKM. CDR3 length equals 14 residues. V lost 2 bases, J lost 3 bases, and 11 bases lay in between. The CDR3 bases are TGTGCCAGCAGTTTACGGCAGGGCAACTACGAGCAGTACTTC. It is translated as CASSLRQGNYEQYF.

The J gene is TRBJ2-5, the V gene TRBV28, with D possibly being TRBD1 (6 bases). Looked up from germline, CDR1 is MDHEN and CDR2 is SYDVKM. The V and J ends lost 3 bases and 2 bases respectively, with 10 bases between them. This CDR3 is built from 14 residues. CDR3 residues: CASSFLQGQETQYF. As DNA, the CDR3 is TGTGCCAGCAGTTTTCTCCAGGGGCAAGAGACCCAGTACTTC.

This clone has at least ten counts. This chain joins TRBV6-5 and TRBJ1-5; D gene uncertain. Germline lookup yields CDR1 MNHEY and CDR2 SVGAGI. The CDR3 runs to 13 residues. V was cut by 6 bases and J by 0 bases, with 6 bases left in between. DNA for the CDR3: TGTGCCAGCAGCCTAAATAGCAATCAGCCCCAGCATTTT. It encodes CASSLNSNQPQHF.

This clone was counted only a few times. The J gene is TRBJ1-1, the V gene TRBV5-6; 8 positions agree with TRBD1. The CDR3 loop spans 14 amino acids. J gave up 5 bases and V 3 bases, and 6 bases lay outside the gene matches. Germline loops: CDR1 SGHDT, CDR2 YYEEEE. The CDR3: CASSSDREVTEAFF. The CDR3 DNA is TGTGCCAGCAGCTCGGACAGGGAAGTTACTGAAGCTTTCTTT.

The CDR3 here is CASSLASFTSINEQFF. CDR3 nucleotide sequence: TGTGCCAGCAGCTTAGCGTCATTTACATCGATAAATGAGCAGTTCTTC. The chain couples TRBV7-8 to TRBJ2-1; no reliable D call. The CDR3 loop spans 16 amino acids. The V gene's germline CDR1 is SGHVS and CDR2 FQNEAQ. Between the trimmed V and J ends, which lost 0 bases and 7 bases, there was a span of 16 bases.

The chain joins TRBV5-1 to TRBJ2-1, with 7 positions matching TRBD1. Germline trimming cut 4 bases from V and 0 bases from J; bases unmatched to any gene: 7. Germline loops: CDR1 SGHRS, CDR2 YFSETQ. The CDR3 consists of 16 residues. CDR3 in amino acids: CASSLGTALSYNEQFF. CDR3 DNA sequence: TGCGCCAGCAGCCTCGGGACAGCTCTCTCCTACAATGAGCAGTTCTTC.

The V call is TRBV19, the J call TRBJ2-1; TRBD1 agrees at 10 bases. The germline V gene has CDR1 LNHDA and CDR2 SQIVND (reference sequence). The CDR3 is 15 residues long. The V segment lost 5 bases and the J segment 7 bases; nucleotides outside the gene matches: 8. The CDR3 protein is CASSLRQGAWNEQFF. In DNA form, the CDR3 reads TGTGCCAGTAGTCTACGACAGGGGGCATGGAATGAGCAGTTCTTC.

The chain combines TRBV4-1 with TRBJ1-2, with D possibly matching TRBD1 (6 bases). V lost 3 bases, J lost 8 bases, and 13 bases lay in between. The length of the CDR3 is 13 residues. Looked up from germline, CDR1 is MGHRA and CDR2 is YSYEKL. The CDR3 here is CASSQRTGYGYTF. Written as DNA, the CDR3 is TGCGCCAGCAGCCAGCGAACAGGGTACGGCTACACCTTC.

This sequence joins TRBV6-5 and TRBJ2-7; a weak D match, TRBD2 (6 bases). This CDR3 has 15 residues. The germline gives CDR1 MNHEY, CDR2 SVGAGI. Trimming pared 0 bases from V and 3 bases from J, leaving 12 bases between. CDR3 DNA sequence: TGTGCCAGCAGTTACTCGGCGGGGAGCTTCTACGAGCAGTACTTC. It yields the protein CASSYSAGSFYEQYF.

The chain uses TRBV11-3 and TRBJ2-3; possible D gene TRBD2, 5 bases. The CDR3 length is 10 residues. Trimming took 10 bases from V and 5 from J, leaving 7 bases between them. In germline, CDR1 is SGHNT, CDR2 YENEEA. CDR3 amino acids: CATLGDTQYF. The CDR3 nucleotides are TGTGCCACACTAGGAGATACGCAGTATTTT.

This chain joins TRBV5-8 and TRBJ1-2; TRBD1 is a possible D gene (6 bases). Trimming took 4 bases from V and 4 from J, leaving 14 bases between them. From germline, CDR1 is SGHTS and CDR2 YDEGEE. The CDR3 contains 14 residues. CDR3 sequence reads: CASSVTGRGYGYTF. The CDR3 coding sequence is TGTGCCAGCAGCGTGACGGGCAGGGGCTATGGCTACACCTTC.

CDR3 DNA sequence: TGTGCCAGCAGCCAAGAACCTAGCGGGGGAGCGAACACCGGGGAGCTGTTTTTT. Translated: CASSQEPSGGANTGELFF. The rearrangement joins TRBV4-2 to TRBJ2-2; 10 bases agree with TRBD2. The germline CDR1 and CDR2 sequences are LGHNA and YNFKEQ. The CDR3 extends over 18 amino acids. The J segment lost 0 bases and the V segment lost 0 bases, leaving 4 bases of the junction unmatched.

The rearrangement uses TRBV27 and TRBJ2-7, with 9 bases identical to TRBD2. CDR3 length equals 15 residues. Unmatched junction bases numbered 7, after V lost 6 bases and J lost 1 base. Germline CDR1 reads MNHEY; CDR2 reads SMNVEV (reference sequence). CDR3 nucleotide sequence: TGTGCCAGCAGCGGATTTAGCGGGGGATCCTACGAGCAGTACTTC. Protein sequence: CASSGFSGGSYEQYF.

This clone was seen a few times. Here the CDR3 reads CASSPGGSSRREQYF. DNA for the CDR3: TGTGCCAGCAGCCCAGGGGGCTCATCGCGGAGGGAGCAGTACTTC. The rearrangement links TRBV7-2 to TRBJ2-7; 8 nucleotides agree with TRBD1. The CDR3 has 15 residues. The ends lost 5 bases at V and 7 bases at J; junction bases unmatched: 13. Germline CDR1 SGHTA, CDR2 FQGNSA.

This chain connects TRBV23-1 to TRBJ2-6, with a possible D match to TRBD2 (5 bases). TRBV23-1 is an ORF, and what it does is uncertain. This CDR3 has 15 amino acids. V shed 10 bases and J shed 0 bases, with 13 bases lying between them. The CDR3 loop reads CATPAGNSGANVLTF. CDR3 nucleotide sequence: TGCGCCACCCCGGCCGGGAACTCTGGGGCCAACGTCCTGACTTTC.

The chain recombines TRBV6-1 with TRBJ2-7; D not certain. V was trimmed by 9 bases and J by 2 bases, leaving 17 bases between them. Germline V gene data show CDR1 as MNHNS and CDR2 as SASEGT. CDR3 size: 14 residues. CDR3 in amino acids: CASHLSGRTYEQYF. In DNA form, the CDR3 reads TGTGCCAGTCACCTGAGTGGGCGAACCTACGAGCAGTACTTC.

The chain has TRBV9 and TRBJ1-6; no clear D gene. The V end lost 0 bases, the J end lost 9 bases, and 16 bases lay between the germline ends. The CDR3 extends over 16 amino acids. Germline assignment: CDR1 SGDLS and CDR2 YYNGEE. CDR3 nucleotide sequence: TGTGCCAGCAGCGTAGGTACCCACCCCTTCGGTTCACCCCTCCACTTT. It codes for CASSVGTHPFGSPLHF.

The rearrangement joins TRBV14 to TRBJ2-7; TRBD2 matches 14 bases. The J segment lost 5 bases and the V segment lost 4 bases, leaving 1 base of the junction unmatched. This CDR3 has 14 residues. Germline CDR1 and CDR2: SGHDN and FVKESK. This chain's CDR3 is CASSLGLAGDEQYF. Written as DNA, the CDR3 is TGTGCCAGCAGCCTGGGACTAGCGGGGGACGAGCAGTACTTC.

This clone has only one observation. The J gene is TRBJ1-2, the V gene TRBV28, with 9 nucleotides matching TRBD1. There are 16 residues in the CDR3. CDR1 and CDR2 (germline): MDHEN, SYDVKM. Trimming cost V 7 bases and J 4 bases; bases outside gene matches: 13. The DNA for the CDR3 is TGTGCCAGCACCCAATCCCGACAGGGGGGGGGCTATGGCTACACCTTC. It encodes CASTQSRQGGGYGYTF.

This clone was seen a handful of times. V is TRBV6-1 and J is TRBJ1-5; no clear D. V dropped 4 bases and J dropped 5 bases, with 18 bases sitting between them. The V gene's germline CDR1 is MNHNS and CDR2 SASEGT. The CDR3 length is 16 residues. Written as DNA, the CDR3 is TGTGCCAGCAGTGCCGGAGTTCGAAATCGCGATCAGCCCCAGCATTTT. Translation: CASSAGVRNRDQPQHF.

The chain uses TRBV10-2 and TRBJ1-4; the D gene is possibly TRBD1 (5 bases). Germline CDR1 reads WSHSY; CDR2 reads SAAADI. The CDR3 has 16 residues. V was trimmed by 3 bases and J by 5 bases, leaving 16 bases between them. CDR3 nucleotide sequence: TGCGCCAGCAGTGAACTGGGGCTCGCCGTCAATGAAAAACTGTTTTTT. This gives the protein CASSELGLAVNEKLFF.

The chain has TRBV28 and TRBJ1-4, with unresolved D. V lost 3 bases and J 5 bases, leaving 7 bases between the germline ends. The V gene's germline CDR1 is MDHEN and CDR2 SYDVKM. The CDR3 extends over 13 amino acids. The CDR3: CASSLRRNEKLFF. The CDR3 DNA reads TGTGCCAGCAGTTTGAGGAGGAATGAAAAACTGTTTTTT.

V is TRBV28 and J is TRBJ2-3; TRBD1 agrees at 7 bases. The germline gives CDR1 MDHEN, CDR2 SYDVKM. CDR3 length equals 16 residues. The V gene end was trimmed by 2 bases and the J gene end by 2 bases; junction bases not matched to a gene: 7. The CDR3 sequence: CASSLVQGTLTDTQYF. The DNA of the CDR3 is TGTGCCAGCAGTTTAGTACAGGGGACCCTCACAGATACGCAGTATTTT.

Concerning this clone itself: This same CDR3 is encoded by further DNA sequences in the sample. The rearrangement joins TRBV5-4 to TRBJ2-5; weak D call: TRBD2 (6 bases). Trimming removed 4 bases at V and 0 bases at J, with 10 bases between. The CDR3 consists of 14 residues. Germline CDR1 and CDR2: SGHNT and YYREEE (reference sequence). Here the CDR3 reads CASSPRGDQETQYF. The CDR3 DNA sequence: TGTGCCAGCAGCCCACGCGGGGACCAAGAGACCCAGTACTTC.

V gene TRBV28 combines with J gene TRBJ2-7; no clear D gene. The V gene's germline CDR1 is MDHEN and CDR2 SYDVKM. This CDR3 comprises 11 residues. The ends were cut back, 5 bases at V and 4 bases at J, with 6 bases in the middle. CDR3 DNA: TGTGCCAGCAGTCCTCGGTACGAGCAGTACTTC. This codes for CASSPRYEQYF.